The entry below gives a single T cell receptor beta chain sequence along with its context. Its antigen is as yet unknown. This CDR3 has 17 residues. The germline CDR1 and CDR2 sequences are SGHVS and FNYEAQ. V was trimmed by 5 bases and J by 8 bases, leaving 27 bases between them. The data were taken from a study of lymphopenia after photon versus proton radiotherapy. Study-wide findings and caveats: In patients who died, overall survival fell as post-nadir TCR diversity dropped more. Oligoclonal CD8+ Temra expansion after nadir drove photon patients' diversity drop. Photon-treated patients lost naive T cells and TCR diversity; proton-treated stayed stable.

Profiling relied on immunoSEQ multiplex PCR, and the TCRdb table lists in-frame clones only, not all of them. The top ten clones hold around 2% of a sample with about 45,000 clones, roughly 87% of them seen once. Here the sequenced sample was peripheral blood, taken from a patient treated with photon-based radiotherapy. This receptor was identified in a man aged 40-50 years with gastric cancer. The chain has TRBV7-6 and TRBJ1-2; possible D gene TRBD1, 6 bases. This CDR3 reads CASSRGPGHRIPGGYTF. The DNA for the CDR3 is TGTGCCAGCAGCCGCGGACCGGGACACCGGATACCCGGGGGCTACACCTTC.